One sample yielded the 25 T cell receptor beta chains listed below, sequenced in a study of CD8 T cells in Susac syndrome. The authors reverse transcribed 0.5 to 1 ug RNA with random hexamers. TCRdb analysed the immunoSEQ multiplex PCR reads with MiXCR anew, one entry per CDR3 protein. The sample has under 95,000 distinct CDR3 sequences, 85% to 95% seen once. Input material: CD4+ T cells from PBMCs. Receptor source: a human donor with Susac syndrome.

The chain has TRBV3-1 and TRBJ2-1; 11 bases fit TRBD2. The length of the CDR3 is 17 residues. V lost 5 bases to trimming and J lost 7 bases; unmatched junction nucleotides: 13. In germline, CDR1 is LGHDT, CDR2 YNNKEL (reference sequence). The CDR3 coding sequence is TGTGCCAGCAGCTCTACCCTTAGCGGGGGGGCCAGAAATGAGCAGTTCTTC. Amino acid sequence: CASSSTLSGGARNEQFF.

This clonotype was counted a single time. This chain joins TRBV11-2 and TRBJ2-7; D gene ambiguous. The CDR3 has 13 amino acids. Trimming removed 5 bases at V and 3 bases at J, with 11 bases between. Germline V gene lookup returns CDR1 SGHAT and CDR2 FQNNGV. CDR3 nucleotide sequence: TGTGCCAGCAGCAAAAGGCTTCTCTACGAGCAGTACTTC. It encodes CASSKRLLYEQYF.

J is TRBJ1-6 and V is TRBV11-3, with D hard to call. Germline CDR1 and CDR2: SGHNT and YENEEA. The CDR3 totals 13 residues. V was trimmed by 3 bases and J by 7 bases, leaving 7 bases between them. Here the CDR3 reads CASSLEVNSPLHF. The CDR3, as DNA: TGTGCCAGCAGCTTGGAAGTGAATTCACCCCTCCACTTT.

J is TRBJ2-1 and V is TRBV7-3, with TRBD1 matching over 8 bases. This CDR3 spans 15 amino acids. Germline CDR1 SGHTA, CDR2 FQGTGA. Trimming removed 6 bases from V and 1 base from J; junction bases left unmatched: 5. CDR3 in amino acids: CASSFDRGSYNEQFF. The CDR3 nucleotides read TGTGCCAGCAGTTTCGACAGGGGATCCTACAATGAGCAGTTCTTC.

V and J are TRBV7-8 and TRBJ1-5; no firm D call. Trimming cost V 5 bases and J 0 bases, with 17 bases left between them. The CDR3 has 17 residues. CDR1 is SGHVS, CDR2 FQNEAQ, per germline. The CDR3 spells CASSTPPGRNSNQPQHF. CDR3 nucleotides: TGTGCCAGCAGCACCCCCCCCGGACGGAATAGCAATCAGCCCCAGCATTTT.

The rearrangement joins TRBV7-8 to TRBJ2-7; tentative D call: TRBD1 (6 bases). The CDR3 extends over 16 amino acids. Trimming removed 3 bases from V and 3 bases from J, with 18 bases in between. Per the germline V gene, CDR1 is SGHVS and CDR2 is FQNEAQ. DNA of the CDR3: TGTGCCAGCAGCTTGGGGGCTGCCGGGGCGGGCTACGAGCAGTACTTC. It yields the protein CASSLGAAGAGYEQYF.

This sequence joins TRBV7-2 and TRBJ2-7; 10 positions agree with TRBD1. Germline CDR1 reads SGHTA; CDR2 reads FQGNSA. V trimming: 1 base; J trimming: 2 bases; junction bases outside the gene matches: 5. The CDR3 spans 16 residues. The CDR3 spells CASSLGPGTGAYEQYF. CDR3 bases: TGTGCCAGCAGCTTAGGCCCCGGGACAGGGGCCTACGAGCAGTACTTC. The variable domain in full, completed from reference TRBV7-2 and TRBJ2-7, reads GAGVSQSPSNKVTEKGKDVELRCDPISGHTALYWYRQSLGQGLEFLIYFQGNSAPDKSGLPSDRFSAERTGGSVSTLTIQRTQQEDSAVYLCASSLGPGTGAYEQYFGPGTRLTVT.

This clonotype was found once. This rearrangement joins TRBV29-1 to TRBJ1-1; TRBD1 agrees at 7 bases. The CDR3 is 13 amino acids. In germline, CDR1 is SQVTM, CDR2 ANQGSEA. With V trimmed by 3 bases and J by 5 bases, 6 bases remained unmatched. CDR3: CSVEQGVGTEAFF. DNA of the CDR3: TGCAGCGTTGAGCAGGGGGTTGGGACTGAAGCTTTCTTT. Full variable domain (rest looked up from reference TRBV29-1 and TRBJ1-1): SAVISQKPSRDICQRGTSLTIQCQVDSQVTMMFWYRQQPGQSLTLIATANQGSEATYESGFVIDKFPISRPNLTFSTLTVSNMSPEDSSIYLCSVEQGVGTEAFFGQGTRLTVV.

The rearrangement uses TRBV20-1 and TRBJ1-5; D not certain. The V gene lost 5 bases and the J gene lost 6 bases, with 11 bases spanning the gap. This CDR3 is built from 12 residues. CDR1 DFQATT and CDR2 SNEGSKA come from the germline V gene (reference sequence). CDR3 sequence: CSASGIPQPQHF. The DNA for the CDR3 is TGCAGTGCTTCAGGTATACCTCAGCCCCAGCATTTT.

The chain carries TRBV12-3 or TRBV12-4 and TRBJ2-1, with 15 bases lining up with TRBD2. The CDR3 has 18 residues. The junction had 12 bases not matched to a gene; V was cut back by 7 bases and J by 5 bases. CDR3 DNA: TGTGCCAGCACCATTAGTCTTAGGACTAGCGGGGGGGACAATGAGCAGTTCTTC. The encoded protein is CASTISLRTSGGDNEQFF.

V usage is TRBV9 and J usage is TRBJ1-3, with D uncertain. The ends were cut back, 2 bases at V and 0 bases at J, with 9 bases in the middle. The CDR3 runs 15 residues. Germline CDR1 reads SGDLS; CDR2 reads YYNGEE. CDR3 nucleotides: TGTGCCAGCAGCGTGGGCAGATTCTCTGGAAACACCATATATTTT. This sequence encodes CASSVGRFSGNTIYF.

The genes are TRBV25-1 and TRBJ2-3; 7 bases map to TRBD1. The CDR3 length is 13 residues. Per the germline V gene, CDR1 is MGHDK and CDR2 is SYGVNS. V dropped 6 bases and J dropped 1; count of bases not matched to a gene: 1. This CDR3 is CASSGQGTDTQYF. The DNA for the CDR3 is TGTGCCAGCAGCGGACAGGGCACAGATACGCAGTATTTT.

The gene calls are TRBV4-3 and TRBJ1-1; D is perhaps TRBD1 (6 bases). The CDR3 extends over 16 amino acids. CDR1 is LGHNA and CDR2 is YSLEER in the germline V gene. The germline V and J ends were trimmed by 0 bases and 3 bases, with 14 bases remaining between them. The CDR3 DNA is TGCGCCAGCAGCCAAGATCCTCAGGGGTCGGACACTGAAGCTTTCTTT. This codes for CASSQDPQGSDTEAFF.

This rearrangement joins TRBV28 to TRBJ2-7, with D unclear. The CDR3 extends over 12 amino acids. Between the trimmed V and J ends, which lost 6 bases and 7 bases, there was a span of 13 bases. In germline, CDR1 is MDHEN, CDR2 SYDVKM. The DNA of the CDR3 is TGTGCCAGCAGCCTCCGCTATGATGAGCAGTACTTC. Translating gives CASSLRYDEQYF. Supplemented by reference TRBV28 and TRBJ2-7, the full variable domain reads DVKVTQSSRYLVKRTGEKVFLECVQDMDHENMFWYRQDPGLGLRLIYFSYDVKMKEKGDIPEGYSVSREKKERFSLILESASTNQTSMYLCASSLRYDEQYFGPGTRLTVT.

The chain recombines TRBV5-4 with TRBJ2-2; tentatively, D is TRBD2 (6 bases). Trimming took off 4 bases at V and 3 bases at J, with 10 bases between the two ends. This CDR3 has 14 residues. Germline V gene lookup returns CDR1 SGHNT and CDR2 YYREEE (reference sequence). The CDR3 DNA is TGTGCCAGCAGCCCGGGACTGGACACCGGGGAGCTGTTTTTT. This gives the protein CASSPGLDTGELFF.

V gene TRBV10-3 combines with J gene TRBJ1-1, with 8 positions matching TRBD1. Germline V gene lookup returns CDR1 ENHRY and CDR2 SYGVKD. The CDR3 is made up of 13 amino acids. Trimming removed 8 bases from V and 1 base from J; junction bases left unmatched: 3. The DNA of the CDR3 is TGTGCCATCTGGGGGACAGGGAACACTGAAGCTTTCTTT. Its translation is CAIWGTGNTEAFF.

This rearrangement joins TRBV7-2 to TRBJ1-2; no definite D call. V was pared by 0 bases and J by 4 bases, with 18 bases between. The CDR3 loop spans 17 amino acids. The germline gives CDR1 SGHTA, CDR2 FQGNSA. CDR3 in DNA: TGTGCCAGCAGCTTAGCGTCGAGGGCCCTGGGCTCCTATGGCTACACCTTC. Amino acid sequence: CASSLASRALGSYGYTF.

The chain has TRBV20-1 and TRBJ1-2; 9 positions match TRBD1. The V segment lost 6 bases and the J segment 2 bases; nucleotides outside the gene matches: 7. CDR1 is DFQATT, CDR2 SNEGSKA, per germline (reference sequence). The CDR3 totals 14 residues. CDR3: CSAGVGTGNYGYTF. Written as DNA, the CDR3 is TGCAGTGCCGGAGTTGGGACAGGGAACTATGGCTACACCTTC.

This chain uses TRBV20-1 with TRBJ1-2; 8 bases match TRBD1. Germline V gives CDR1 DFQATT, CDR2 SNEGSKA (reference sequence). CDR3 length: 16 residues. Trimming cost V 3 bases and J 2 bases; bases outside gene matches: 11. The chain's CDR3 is CSARNPGQEKNYGYTF. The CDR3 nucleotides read TGCAGTGCTAGGAATCCGGGACAGGAGAAGAACTATGGCTACACCTTC.

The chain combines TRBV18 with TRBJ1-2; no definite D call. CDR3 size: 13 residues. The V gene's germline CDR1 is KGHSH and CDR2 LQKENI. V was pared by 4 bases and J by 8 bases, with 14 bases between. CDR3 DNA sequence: TGTGCCAGCTCACTCCTGCCCCAGGAGGGCTACACCTTC. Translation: CASSLLPQEGYTF.

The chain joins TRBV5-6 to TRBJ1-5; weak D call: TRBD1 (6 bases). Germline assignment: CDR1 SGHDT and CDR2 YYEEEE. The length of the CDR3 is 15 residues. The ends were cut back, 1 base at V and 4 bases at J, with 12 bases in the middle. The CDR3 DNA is TGTGCCAGCAGCTTGCGGACAGAGGGGAATCAGCCCCAGCATTTT. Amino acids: CASSLRTEGNQPQHF.

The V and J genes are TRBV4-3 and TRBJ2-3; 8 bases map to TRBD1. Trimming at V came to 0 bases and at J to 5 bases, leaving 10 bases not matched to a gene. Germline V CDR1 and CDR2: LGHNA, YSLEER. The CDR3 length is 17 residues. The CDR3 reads CASSQDRGLRAGDTQYF. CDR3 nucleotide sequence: TGCGCCAGCAGCCAAGACAGGGGGCTCCGGGCTGGAGATACGCAGTATTTT.

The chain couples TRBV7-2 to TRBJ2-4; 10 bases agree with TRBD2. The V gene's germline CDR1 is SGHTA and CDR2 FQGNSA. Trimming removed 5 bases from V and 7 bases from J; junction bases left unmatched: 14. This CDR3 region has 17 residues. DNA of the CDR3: TGTGCCAGCAGCCGTCTAGCGGGGGCGGGGTTAGAGAACATTCAGTACTTC. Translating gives CASSRLAGAGLENIQYF.

The CDR3 nucleotides are TGTGCCAGCAGCTTGGGAGAACTCCGACACTCATCGGGGGAGCAGTACTTC. The encoded protein is CASSLGELRHSSGEQYF. The V gene is TRBV5-6, the J gene TRBJ2-7; D perhaps matches TRBD2 (5 bases). The CDR3 contains 17 residues. V was trimmed by 0 bases and J by 7 bases, leaving 23 bases between them. Germline CDR1 and CDR2: SGHDT and YYEEEE. Using reference TRBV5-6 and TRBJ2-7 for the parts outside the CDR3, the full variable domain is DAGVTQSPTHLIKTRGQQVTLRCSPKSGHDTVSWYQQALGQGPQFIFQYYEEEERQRGNFPDRFSGHQFPNYSSELNVNALLLGDSALYLCASSLGELRHSSGEQYFGPGTRLTVT.

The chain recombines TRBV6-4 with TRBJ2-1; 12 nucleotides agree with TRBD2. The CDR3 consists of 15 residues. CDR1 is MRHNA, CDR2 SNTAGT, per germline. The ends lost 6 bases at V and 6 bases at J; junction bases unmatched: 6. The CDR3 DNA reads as TGTGCCAGCAGCCGGACTAGCGGGGTCCCCAATGAGCAGTTCTTC. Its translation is CASSRTSGVPNEQFF.